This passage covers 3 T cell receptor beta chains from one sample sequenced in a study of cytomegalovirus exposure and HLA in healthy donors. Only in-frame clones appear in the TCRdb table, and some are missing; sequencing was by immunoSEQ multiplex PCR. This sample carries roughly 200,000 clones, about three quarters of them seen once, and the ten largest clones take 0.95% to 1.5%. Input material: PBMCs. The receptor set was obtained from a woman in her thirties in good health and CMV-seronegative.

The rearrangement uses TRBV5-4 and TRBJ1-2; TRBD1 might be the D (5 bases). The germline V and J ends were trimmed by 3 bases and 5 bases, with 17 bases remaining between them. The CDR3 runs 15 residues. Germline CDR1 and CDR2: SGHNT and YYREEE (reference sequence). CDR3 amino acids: CASSYDGGLGYGYTF. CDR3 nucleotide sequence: TGTGCCAGCAGCTACGACGGGGGTCTGGGATATGGCTACACCTTC.

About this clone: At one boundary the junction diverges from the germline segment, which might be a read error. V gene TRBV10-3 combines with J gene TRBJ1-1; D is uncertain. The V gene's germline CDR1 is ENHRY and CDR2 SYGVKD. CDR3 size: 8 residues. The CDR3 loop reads CAISRVPF. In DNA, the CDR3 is TGTGCCATCTCTCGCGTCCCGTTT.

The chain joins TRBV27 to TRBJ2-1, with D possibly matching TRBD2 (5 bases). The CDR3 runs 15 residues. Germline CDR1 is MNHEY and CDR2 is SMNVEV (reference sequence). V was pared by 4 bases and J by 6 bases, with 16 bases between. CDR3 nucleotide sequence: TGTGCCAGCAGTTCCCGTGTCCGGGATCGCAATGAGCAGTTCTTC. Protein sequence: CASSSRVRDRNEQFF.